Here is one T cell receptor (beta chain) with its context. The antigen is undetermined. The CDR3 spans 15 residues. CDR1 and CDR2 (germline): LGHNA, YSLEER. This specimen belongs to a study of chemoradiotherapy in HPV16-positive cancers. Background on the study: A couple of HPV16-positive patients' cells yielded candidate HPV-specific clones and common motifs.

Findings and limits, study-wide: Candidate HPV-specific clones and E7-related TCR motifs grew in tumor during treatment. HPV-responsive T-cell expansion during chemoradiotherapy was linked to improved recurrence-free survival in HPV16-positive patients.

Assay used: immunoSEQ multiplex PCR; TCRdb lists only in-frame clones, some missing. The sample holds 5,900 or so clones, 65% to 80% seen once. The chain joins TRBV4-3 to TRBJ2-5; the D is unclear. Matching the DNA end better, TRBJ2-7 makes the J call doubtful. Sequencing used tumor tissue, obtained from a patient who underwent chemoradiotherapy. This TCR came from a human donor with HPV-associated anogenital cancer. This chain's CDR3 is CASSQDFSPVYEQYF. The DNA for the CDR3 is TGCGCCAGCAGCCAAGATTTCTCGCCAGTCTACGAGCAGTACTTC.